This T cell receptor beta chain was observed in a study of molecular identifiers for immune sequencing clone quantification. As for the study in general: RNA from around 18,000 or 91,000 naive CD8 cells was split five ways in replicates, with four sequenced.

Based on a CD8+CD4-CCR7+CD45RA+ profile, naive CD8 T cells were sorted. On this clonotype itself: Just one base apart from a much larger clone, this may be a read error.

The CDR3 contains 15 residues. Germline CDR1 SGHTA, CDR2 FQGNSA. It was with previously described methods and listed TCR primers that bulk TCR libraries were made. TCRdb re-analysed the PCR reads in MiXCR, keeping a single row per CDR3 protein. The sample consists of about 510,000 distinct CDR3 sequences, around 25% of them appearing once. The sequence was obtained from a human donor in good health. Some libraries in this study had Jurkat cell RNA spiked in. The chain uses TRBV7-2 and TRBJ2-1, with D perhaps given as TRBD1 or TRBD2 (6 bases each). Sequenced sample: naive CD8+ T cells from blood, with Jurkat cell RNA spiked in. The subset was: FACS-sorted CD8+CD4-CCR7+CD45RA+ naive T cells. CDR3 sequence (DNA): TGTGCCAGCAGCTCTGAGCGTCAGGGGACTCGGGGGCAGGTCTTC. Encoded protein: CASSSERQGTRGQVF.